The entry below describes one TCR beta chain. The sample is drawn from a study of cytomegalovirus exposure and HLA in healthy donors. This PCR relied on a set of 60 Vbeta primers and 13 Jbeta primers. Sequenced by immunoSEQ multiplex PCR; TCRdb stores in-frame clones only, minus some. This table has 200,000 to 250,000 clones, around 80% appearing once. Germline V gives CDR1 MGHRA, CDR2 YSYEKL. The CDR3 has 11 residues. The V gene lost 7 bases and the J gene lost 3 bases, with 4 bases spanning the gap. Input material: PBMCs. The chain joins TRBV4-1 to TRBJ2-1; D uncertain. This receptor was obtained from a man aged 45-65 years in good health and CMV-seronegative. The CDR3, as DNA: TGCGCCAGCAATCACTACAATGAGCAGTTCTTC. Its protein is CASNHYNEQFF.